These 23 T cell receptor beta chains originate from one sample sequenced in a study of cytomegalovirus exposure and HLA in healthy donors. Sequencing used immunoSEQ multiplex PCR; TCRdb keeps in-frame clones, though not all of them. The sample consists of 220,000 or so clones, just over 90% of them appearing once. Sequencing was done on a sample of PBMCs. These receptors were obtained from a woman between 18 and 30 years old in good health and CMV-seronegative.

The chain carries TRBV25-1 and TRBJ1-6; D ambiguous. From germline, CDR1 is MGHDK and CDR2 SYGVNS. This CDR3 spans 13 amino acids. V gave up 4 bases and J gave up 8 bases, with 9 bases separating them. The CDR3 DNA reads TGTGCCAGCAGTGCTCGAGGAGATTCACCCCTCCACTTT. Translation: CASSARGDSPLHF.

This chain connects TRBV5-1 to TRBJ2-1; D call uncertain. The germline V gene encodes CDR1 SGHRS and CDR2 YFSETQ. The CDR3 runs to 15 residues. V was trimmed by 0 bases and J by 0 bases, leaving 7 bases between them. The CDR3 sequence: CASSLAVSSYNEQFF. The DNA for the CDR3 is TGCGCCAGCAGCTTGGCCGTCAGCTCCTACAATGAGCAGTTCTTC. The variable domain in full, with the rest retrieved from reference TRBV5-1 and TRBJ2-1, is KAGVTQTPRYLIKTRGQQVTLSCSPISGHRSVSWYQQTPGQGLQFLFEYFSETQRNKGNFPGRFSGRQFSNSRSEMNVSTLELGDSALYLCASSLAVSSYNEQFFGPGTRLTVL.

This clone was found once. This chain joins TRBV5-4 and TRBJ1-1; weak D call: TRBD1 (6 bases). CDR3 size: 14 residues. Germline V lookup: CDR1 SGHNT, CDR2 YYREEE (reference sequence). Trimming shortened V by 4 bases and J by 2 bases, and 12 bases separated the two germline ends. DNA of the CDR3: TGTGCCAGCAGCCCCCGGACAGCAAACACTGAAGCTTTCTTT. Encoded protein: CASSPRTANTEAFF. The whole variable domain, filled in from reference TRBV5-4 and TRBJ1-1, reads ETGVTQSPTHLIKTRGQQVTLRCSSQSGHNTVSWYQQALGQGPQFIFQYYREEENGRGNFPPRFSGLQFPNYSSELNVNALELDDSALYLCASSPRTANTEAFFGQGTRLTVV.

This clone was observed once. The chain is built from TRBV6-6 and TRBJ2-7; D unclear. This CDR3 is built from 12 residues. Trimming stripped 0 bases from V and 6 bases from J, with 6 bases between. The germline V gene encodes CDR1 MNHNY and CDR2 SVGAGI (reference sequence). As DNA, the CDR3 is TGTGCCAGCAGTTACTCGAAACTCGAGCAGTACTTC. Translating it yields CASSYSKLEQYF.

The V call is TRBV5-6, the J call TRBJ2-3, with 11 bases that match TRBD2. Germline V gene data show CDR1 as SGHDT and CDR2 as YYEEEE. The CDR3 consists of 18 residues. V lost 5 bases to trimming and J lost 10 bases; unmatched junction nucleotides: 21. The CDR3: CASSSDTSGGPTEVAQYF. CDR3 sequence (DNA): TGTGCCAGCAGTTCCGACACTAGCGGGGGACCCACCGAGGTTGCGCAGTATTTT.

The chain couples TRBV15 to TRBJ1-1; D possibly corresponds to TRBD1 (5 bases). Germline loops: CDR1 LNHNV, CDR2 YYDKDF (reference sequence). V was trimmed by 0 bases and J by 1 base, leaving 27 bases between them. The CDR3 is made up of 21 amino acids. CDR3 loop: CATSRDPRVSRVSSSNTEAFF. As DNA, the CDR3 is TGTGCCACCAGCAGAGATCCTAGGGTTTCCAGGGTCAGTAGCTCGAACACTGAAGCTTTCTTT.

The V gene is TRBV19, the J gene TRBJ2-2; tentatively, D is TRBD2 (5 bases). Germline V CDR1 and CDR2: LNHDA, SQIVND (reference sequence). The CDR3 spans 14 residues. Trimming took off 7 bases at V and 1 base at J, with 10 bases between the two ends. The CDR3 DNA follows: TGTGCCAGTAAAGACTACCTGAACACCGGGGAGCTGTTTTTT. This translates into CASKDYLNTGELFF.

The V call is TRBV6-1, the J call TRBJ1-2; D might be TRBD1 (6 bases). The V and J ends lost 4 bases and 8 bases respectively, with 14 bases between them. Looked up from germline, CDR1 is MNHNS and CDR2 is SASEGT. This CDR3 spans 13 amino acids. CDR3 coding DNA: TGTGCCAGCAGTGCTACAACAGGGCACGGCTACACCTTC. Protein product: CASSATTGHGYTF.

With respect to this clone: The same CDR3 is also encoded by other DNA sequences in this sample. The rearrangement joins TRBV18 to TRBJ2-7, with D hard to call. V lost 0 bases and J lost 0, with 3 bases in between. Germline CDR1 is KGHSH and CDR2 is LQKENI. The CDR3 has 13 amino acids. The CDR3 bases are TGTGCCAGCTCACCACCGAGCTCCTACGAGCAGTACTTC. Protein: CASSPPSSYEQYF.

This clone was detected only a few times. V gene TRBV28 combines with J gene TRBJ1-5, with 10 positions matching TRBD1. CDR1 is MDHEN, CDR2 SYDVKM, per germline. J gave up 10 bases and V 6 bases, and 9 bases lay outside the gene matches. The CDR3 sequence is 14 residues long. CDR3 loop: CASSLTGGSGPQHF. The CDR3 bases are TGTGCCAGCAGCCTGACAGGGGGCAGTGGACCCCAGCATTTT.

CDR3 nucleotides: TGCGCCAGCAGCTTGGCTGACTACACATACAATGAGCAGTTCTTC. Translating gives CASSLADYTYNEQFF. This sequence joins TRBV5-1 and TRBJ2-1; TRBD2 is a possible D gene (5 bases). Trimming took off 0 bases at V and 4 bases at J, with 11 bases between the two ends. Germline CDR1 is SGHRS and CDR2 is YFSETQ. The CDR3 covers 15 residues.

The J gene is TRBJ1-5, the V gene TRBV19, with 8 positions matching TRBD1. The V gene's germline CDR1 is LNHDA and CDR2 SQIVND (reference sequence). Losses at the gene ends were 8 bases for V and 0 bases for J; bases not matched to a gene: 12. This CDR3 is built from 17 residues. CDR3 in amino acids: CASADRGGSYSNQPQHF. The DNA for the CDR3 is TGTGCCAGTGCCGACAGGGGTGGATCTTATAGCAATCAGCCCCAGCATTTT. The variable domain in full, completed from reference TRBV19 and TRBJ1-5, reads DGGITQSPKYLFRKEGQNVTLSCEQNLNHDAMYWYRQDPGQGLRLIYYSQIVNDFQKGDIAEGYSVSREKKESFPLTVTSAQKNPTAFYLCASADRGGSYSNQPQHFGDGTRLSIL.

V gene TRBV30 combines with J gene TRBJ1-1; D is ambiguous. V lost 2 bases to trimming and J lost 6 bases, with 7 bases between them. The CDR3 totals 11 residues. Germline-derived CDR1 and CDR2 are GTSNPN and SVGIG (reference sequence). The CDR3 bases are TGTGCCTGGAGTACACAGCCTGAAGCTTTCTTT. Translated, it gives CAWSTQPEAFF.

This clone was seen more than once but under ten times. The chain recombines TRBV7-9 with TRBJ1-1, with 9 positions matching TRBD1. Germline lookup yields CDR1 SEHNR and CDR2 FQNEAQ (reference sequence). CDR3 size: 15 residues. J lost 4 bases, V lost 7 bases, and 10 bases had no gene match. The CDR3 coding sequence is TGTGCCAGCATCAAAAGAGGGGACAGGGCCACTGAAGCTTTCTTT. Its protein is CASIKRGDRATEAFF.

The genes are TRBV30 and TRBJ1-1, with D hard to call. CDR1 is GTSNPN, CDR2 SVGIG, per germline (reference sequence). The CDR3 runs 13 residues. The germline V and J ends were trimmed by 4 bases and 3 bases, with 12 bases remaining between them. The CDR3 region is CAWNQRLDTEAFF. The CDR3 bases are TGTGCCTGGAATCAGCGGTTGGACACTGAAGCTTTCTTT.

This chain connects TRBV28 to TRBJ1-2; 10 bases line up with TRBD1. J lost 8 bases, V lost 10 bases, and 19 bases had no gene match. This CDR3 has 16 amino acids. From germline, CDR1 is MDHEN and CDR2 SYDVKM. CDR3 residues: CATEISGGQGVLGYTF. The CDR3 coding sequence is TGTGCCACCGAAATTTCTGGCGGACAGGGGGTCTTAGGCTACACCTTC.

The rearrangement links TRBV5-4 to TRBJ2-6, with 12 nucleotides matching TRBD1. Per the germline V gene, CDR1 is SGHNT and CDR2 is YYREEE (reference sequence). The V and J ends lost 6 bases and 5 bases, in that order; junction bases with no gene match: 9. The CDR3 extends over 17 amino acids. The CDR3 is CASTLTGQGAWANVLTF. The CDR3 DNA sequence: TGTGCCAGCACGCTCACGGGACAGGGGGCCTGGGCCAACGTCCTGACTTTC.

The chain links TRBV6-5 to TRBJ2-1, with D unresolved. The CDR3 consists of 13 residues. The V end was cut by 0 bases, the J end by 9 bases, with 9 bases between. Germline-derived CDR1 and CDR2 are MNHEY and SVGAGI. Here the CDR3 reads CASSYSLLVEQFF. The CDR3 region has the DNA TGTGCCAGCAGTTACTCGCTTCTAGTTGAGCAGTTCTTC.

The chain combines TRBV7-9 with TRBJ1-3; maybe TRBD1 (6 bases). V lost 5 bases, J lost 4 bases, and 12 bases lay in between. CDR3 length equals 14 residues. CDR1 is SEHNR, CDR2 FQNEAQ, per germline (reference sequence). CDR3 nucleotide sequence: TGTGCCAGCAGCCAAACAGGGCTCGGAAACACCATATATTTT. It encodes CASSQTGLGNTIYF.

J is TRBJ2-1 and V is TRBV5-6; possibly TRBD2 for D (5 bases). V was trimmed by 7 bases and J by 0 bases, leaving 5 bases between them. CDR3 length equals 12 residues. CDR1 and CDR2 (germline): SGHDT, YYEEEE. DNA for the CDR3: TGTGCCAGCGGGAGCTCCTACAATGAGCAGTTCTTC. Residues: CASGSSYNEQFF.

V gene TRBV7-8 combines with J gene TRBJ2-3; D might be TRBD2 (5 bases). With 5 bases removed from V and 1 base from J, the gap between germline ends came to 19 bases. The CDR3 covers 17 residues. The germline V gene has CDR1 SGHVS and CDR2 FQNEAQ. DNA of the CDR3: TGTGCCAGCAGCCTATCCGGTAGGGAGTCCGGCACAGATACGCAGTATTTT. Translating gives CASSLSGRESGTDTQYF.

The chain joins TRBV7-3 to TRBJ1-6; D is unresolved. The CDR3 extends over 15 amino acids. Germline CDR1 is SGHTA and CDR2 is FQGTGA. Deletions cut 1 base from V and 7 bases from J, with 11 bases between. In DNA form, the CDR3 reads TGTGCCAGCAGCTTAAACGCAGGAACAAATTCACCCCTCCACTTT. This translates into CASSLNAGTNSPLHF.

The chain couples TRBV30 to TRBJ1-2; D ambiguous. The CDR3 has 12 residues. The germline V gene has CDR1 GTSNPN and CDR2 SVGIG (reference sequence). The V end was cut by 3 bases, the J end by 8 bases, with 13 bases between. CDR3 DNA: TGTGCCTGGAGGGGTCCTCGGAGGGGCTACACCTTC. Protein: CAWRGPRRGYTF.